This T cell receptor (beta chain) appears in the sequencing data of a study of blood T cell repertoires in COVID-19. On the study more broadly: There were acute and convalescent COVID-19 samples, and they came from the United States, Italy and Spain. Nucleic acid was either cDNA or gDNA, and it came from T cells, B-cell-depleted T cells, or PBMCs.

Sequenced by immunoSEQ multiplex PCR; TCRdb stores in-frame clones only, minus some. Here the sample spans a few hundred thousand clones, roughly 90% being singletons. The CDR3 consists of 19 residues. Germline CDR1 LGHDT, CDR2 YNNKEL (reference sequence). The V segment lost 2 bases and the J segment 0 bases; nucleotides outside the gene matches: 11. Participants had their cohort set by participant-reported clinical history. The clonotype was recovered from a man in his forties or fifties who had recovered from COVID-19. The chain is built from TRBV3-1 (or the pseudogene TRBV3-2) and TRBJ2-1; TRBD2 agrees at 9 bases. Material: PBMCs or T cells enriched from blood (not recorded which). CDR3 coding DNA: TGTGCCAGCAGCCAACTCCCGGGACTAGCCTTCAGCTCCTACAATGAGCAGTTCTTC. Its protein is CASSQLPGLAFSSYNEQFF.